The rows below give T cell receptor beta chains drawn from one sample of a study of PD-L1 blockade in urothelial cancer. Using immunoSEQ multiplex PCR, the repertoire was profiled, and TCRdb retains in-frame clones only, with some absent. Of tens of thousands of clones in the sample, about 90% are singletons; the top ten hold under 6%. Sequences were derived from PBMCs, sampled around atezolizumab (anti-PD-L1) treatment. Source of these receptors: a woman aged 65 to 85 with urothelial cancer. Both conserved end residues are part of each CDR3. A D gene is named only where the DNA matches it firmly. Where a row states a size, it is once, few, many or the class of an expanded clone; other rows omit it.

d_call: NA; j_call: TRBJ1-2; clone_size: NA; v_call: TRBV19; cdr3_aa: CASRAGDPLNYGYTF; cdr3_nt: TGTGCCAGTAGGGCAGGGGACCCTCTTAACTATGGCTACACCTTC
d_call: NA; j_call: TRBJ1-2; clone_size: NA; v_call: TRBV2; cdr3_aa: CASQEREERYGYTF; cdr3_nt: TGTGCCAGCCAAGAAAGAGAGGAGAGGTATGGCTACACCTTC
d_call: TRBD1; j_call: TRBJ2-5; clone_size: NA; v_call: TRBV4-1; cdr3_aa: CASSQGQGPETQYF; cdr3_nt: TGCGCCAGCAGCCAAGGACAGGGTCCGGAGACCCAGTACTTC
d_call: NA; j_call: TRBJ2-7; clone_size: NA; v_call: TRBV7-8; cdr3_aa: CASSLAGSSYEQYF; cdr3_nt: TGTGCCAGCAGCTTGGCGGGGAGCTCCTACGAGCAGTACTTC
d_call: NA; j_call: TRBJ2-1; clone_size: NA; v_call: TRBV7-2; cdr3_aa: CASSLGSYNEQFF; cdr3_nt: TGTGCCAGCAGCTTAGGTAGCTACAATGAGCAGTTCTTC
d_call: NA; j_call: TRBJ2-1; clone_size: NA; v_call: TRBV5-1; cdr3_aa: CASSTSGTIYNEQFF; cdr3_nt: TGCGCCAGCAGCACTTCCGGGACAATCTACAATGAGCAGTTCTTC
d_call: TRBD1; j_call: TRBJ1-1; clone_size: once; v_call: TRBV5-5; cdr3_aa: CASSQGAGYTEAFF; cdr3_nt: TGTGCCAGCAGCCAGGGGGCAGGGTACACTGAAGCTTTCTTT
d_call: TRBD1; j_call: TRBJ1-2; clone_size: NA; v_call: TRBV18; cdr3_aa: CASSSLSGQGGKANYGYTF; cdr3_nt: TGTGCCAGCTCATCCCTCTCCGGACAGGGGGGCAAAGCTAACTATGGCTACACCTTC
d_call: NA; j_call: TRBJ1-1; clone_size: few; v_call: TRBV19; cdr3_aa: CASSTGVGNTEAFF; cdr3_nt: TGTGCCAGTAGTACAGGTGTTGGGAACACTGAAGCTTTCTTT
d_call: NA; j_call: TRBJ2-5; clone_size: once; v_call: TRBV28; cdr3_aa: CASSQRGGQRLPYQETQYF; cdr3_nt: TGTGCCAGCAGCCAAAGGGGCGGACAGCGCCTCCCGTACCAAGAGACCCAGTACTTC
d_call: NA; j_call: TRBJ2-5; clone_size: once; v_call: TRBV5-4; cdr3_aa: CASSLGLQETQYF; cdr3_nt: TGTGCCAGCAGCCTGGGACTTCAAGAGACCCAGTACTTC
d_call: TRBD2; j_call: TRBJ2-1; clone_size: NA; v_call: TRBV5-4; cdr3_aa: CASSAGLAGGNEQFF; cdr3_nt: TGTGCCAGCAGCGCGGGACTAGCGGGAGGCAATGAGCAGTTCTTC
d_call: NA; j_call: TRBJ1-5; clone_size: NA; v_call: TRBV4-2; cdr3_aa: CASSQALQLNQPQHF; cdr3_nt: TGTGCCAGCAGCCAAGCGTTACAGCTGAATCAGCCCCAGCATTTT
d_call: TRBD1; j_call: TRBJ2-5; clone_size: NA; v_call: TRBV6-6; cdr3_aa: CASSQDRVGTQYF; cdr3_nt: TGTGCCAGCAGCCAGGACAGGGTGGGGACCCAGTACTTC
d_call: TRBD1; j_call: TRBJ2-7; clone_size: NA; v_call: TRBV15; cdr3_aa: CATSFSATGAVSYEQYF; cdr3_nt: TGTGCCACCAGCTTTTCGGCGACAGGGGCCGTCTCCTACGAGCAGTACTTC
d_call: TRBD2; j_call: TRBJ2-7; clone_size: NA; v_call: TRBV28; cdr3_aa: CASAGGNEQYF; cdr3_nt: TGTGCCAGCGCGGGGGGGAACGAGCAGTACTTC
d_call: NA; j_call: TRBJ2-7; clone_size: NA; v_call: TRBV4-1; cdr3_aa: CASSPQLSSYEQYF; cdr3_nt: TGCGCCAGCAGCCCGCAACTGTCCTCCTACGAGCAGTACTTC
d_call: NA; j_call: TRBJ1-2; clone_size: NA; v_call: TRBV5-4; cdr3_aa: CASSLGSRYTF; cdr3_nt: TGTGCCAGCAGCTTGGGAAGCCGCTACACCTTC
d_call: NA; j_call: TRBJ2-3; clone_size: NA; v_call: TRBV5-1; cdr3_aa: CASSLGSVSSTDTQYF; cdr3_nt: TGCGCCAGCAGCTTGGGATCGGTCTCTAGCACAGATACGCAGTATTTT
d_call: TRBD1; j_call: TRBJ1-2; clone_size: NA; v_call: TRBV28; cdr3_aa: CASSFPGQGWNGYTF; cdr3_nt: TGTGCCAGCAGTTTCCCGGGACAGGGTTGGAATGGCTACACCTTC
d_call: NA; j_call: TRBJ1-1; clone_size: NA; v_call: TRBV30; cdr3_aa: CAWRPHRDTEAFF; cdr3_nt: TGTGCCTGGAGACCCCACAGGGACACTGAAGCTTTCTTT
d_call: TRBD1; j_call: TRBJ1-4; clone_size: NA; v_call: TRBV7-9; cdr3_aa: CASSQGQGNEKLFF; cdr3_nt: TGTGCCAGCAGCCAGGGACAGGGCAATGAAAAACTGTTTTTT
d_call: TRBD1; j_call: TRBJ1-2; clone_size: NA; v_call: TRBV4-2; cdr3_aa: CASSPMQGVHGYTF; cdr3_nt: TGTGCCAGCAGCCCGATGCAGGGGGTACACGGCTACACCTTC
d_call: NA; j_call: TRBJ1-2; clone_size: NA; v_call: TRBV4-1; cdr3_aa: CASSQGVTGYGYTF; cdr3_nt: TGCGCCAGCAGCCAAGGGGTGACAGGTTATGGCTACACCTTC
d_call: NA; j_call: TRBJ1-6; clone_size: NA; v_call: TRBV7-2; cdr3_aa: CASSFGQINSPLHF; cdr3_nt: TGTGCCAGCAGCTTTGGTCAGATTAATTCACCCCTCCACTTT
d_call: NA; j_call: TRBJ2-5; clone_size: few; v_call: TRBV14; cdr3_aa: CASSQRRHQQETQYF; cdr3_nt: TGTGCCAGCAGCCAAAGGCGGCACCAACAAGAGACCCAGTACTTC
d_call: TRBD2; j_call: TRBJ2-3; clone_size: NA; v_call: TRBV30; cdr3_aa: CAWTRLAAGGPDTQYF; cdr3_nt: TGTGCCTGGACCCGATTGGCAGCGGGGGGGCCAGATACGCAGTATTTT
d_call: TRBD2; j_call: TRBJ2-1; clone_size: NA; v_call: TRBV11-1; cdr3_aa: CASSRHWLGLAGDNEQFF; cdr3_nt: TGTGCCAGCAGTCGGCATTGGCTGGGATTGGCGGGGGACAATGAGCAGTTCTTC
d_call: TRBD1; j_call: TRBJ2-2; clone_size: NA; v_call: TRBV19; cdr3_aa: CASSVQGAGNTGELFF; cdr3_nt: TGTGCCAGTAGTGTACAGGGGGCCGGAAACACCGGGGAGCTGTTTTTT
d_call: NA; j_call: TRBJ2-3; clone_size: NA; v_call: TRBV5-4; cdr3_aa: CASSLGAPDTQYF; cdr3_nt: TGTGCCAGCAGCTTGGGGGCCCCAGATACGCAGTATTTT
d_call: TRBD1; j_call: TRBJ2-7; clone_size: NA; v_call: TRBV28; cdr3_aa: CASSARTGKWYEQYF; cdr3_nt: TGTGCCAGCAGTGCACGGACAGGGAAATGGTACGAGCAGTACTTC
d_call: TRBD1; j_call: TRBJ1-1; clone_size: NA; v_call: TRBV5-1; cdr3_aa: CASSLGTGNTEAFF; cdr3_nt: TGCGCCAGCAGCCTCGGGACAGGGAACACTGAAGCTTTCTTT
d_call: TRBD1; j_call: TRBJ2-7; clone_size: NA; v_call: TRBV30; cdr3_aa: CAASGTGNEQYF; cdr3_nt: TGTGCCGCATCCGGGACAGGGAACGAGCAGTACTTC
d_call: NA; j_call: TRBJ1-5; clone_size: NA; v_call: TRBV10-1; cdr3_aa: CASSESGPGQPQHF; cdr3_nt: TGCGCCAGCAGTGAATCTGGGCCTGGTCAGCCCCAGCATTTT
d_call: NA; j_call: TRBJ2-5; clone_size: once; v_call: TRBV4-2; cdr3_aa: CATSPGLSSGSETQYF; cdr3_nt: TGTGCCACCTCCCCCGGATTGTCGTCCGGGTCCGAGACCCAGTACTTC
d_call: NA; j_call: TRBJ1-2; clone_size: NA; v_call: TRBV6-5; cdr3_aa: CASSPQGGANYGYTF; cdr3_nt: TGTGCCAGCAGCCCTCAAGGGGGGGCAAACTATGGCTACACCTTC